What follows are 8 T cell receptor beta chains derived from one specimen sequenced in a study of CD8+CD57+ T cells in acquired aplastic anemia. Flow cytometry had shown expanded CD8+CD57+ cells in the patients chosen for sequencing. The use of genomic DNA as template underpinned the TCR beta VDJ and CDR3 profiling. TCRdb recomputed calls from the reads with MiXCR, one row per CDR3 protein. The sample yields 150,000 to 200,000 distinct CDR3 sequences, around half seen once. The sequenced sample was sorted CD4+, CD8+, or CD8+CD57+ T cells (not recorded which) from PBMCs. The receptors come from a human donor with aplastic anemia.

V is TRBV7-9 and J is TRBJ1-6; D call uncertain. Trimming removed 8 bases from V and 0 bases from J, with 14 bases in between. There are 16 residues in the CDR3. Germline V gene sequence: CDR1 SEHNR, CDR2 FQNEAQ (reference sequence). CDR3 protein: CASSPGTSSYNSPLHF. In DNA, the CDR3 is TGTGCCAGCTCTCCGGGCACGAGCTCCTATAATTCACCCCTCCACTTT.

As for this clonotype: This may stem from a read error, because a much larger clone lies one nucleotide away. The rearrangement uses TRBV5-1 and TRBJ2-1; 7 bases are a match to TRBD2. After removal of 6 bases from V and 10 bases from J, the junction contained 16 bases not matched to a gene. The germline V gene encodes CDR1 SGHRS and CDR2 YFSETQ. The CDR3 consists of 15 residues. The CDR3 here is CASNLGLPSSGEQFF. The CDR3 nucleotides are TGCGCCAGCAATCTGGGACTACCTTCATCGGGGGAGCAGTTCTTC.

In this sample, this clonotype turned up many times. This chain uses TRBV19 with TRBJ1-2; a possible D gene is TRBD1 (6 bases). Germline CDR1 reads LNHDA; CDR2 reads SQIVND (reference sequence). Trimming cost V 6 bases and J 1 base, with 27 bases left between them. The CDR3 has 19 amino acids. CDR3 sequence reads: CASRGRSAQGRGGNYGYTF. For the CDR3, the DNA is TGTGCCAGTAGAGGCCGATCCGCACAGGGAAGAGGGGGTAACTATGGCTACACCTTC.

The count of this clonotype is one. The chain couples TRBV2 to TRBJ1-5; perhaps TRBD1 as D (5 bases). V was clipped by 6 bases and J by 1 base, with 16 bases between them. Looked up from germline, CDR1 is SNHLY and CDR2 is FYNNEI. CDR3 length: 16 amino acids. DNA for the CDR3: TGTGCCAGCAGGGGGACTTATAAGATCAGCAATCAGCCCCAGCATTTT. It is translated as CASRGTYKISNQPQHF.

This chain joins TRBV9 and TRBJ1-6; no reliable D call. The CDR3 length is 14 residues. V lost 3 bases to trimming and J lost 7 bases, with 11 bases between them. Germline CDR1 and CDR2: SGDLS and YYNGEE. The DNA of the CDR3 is TGTGCCAGCAGCGACCGGAACTCAAATTCACCCCTCCACTTT. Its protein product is CASSDRNSNSPLHF.

The CDR3 bases are TGTGCCAGCAGGAAACTAGCAAATGAGCAGTTCTTC. Translating it yields CASRKLANEQFF. This chain connects TRBV12-3 or TRBV12-4 to TRBJ2-1, with a possible D match to TRBD2 (6 bases). The CDR3 has 12 residues. The V and J ends lost 6 bases and 7 bases respectively, with 10 bases between them.

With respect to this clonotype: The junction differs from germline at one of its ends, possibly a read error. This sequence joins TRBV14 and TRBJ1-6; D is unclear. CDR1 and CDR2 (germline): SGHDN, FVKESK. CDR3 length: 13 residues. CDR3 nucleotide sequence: TGTGCCAGCAGCCAAGATCGTAATACACCCCTCCACTTT. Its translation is CASSQDRNTPLHF.

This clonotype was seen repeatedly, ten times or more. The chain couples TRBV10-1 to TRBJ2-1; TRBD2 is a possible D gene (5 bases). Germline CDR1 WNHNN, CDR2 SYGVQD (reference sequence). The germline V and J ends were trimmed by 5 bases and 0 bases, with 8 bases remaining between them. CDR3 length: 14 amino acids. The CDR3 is CASSRGYSYNEQFF. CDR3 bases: TGCGCCAGCAGTCGAGGGTACTCCTACAATGAGCAGTTCTTC.